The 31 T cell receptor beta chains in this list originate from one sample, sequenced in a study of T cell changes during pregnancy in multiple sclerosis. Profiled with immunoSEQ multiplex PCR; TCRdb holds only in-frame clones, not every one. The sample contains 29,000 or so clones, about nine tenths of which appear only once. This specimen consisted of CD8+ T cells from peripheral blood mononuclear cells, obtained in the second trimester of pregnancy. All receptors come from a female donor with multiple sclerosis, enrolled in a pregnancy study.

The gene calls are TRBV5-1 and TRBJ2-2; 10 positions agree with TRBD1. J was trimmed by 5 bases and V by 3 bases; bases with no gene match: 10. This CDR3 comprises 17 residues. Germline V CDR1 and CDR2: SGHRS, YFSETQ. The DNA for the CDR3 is TGCGCCAGCAGCTGGCCCCCGGGACAGGGGCAAACCGGGGAGCTGTTTTTT. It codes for CASSWPPGQGQTGELFF.

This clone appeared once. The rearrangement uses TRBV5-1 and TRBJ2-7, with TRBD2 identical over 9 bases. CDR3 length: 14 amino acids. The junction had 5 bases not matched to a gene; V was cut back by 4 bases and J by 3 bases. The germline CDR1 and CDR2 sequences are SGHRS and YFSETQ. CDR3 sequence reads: CASSITSGHYEQYF. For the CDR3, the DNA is TGCGCCAGCAGCATAACTAGCGGGCACTACGAGCAGTACTTC. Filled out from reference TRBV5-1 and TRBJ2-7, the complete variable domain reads KAGVTQTPRYLIKTRGQQVTLSCSPISGHRSVSWYQQTPGQGLQFLFEYFSETQRNKGNFPGRFSGRQFSNSRSEMNVSTLELGDSALYLCASSITSGHYEQYFGPGTRLTVT.

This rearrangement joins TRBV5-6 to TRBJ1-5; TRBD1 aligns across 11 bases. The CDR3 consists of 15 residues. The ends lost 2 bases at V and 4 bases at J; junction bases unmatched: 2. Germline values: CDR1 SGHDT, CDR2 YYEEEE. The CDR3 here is CASSFGDRGNQPQHF. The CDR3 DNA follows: TGTGCCAGCAGCTTCGGGGACAGGGGGAATCAGCCCCAGCATTTT.

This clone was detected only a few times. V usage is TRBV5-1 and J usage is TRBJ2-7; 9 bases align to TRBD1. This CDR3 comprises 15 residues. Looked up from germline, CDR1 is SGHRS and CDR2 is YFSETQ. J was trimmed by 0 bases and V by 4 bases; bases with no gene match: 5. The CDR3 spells CASSVGQGLSYEQYF. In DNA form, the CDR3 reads TGCGCCAGCAGCGTGGGACAGGGCCTCTCCTACGAGCAGTACTTC. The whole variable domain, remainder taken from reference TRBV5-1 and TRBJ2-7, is KAGVTQTPRYLIKTRGQQVTLSCSPISGHRSVSWYQQTPGQGLQFLFEYFSETQRNKGNFPGRFSGRQFSNSRSEMNVSTLELGDSALYLCASSVGQGLSYEQYFGPGTRLTVT.

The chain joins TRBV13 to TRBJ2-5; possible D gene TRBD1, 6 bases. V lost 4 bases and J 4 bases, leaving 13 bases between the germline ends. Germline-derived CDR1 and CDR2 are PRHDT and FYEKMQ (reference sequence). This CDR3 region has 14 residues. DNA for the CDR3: TGTGCCAGCAGCTGGGGCAGGGGTTCAGAGACCCAGTACTTC. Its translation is CASSWGRGSETQYF.

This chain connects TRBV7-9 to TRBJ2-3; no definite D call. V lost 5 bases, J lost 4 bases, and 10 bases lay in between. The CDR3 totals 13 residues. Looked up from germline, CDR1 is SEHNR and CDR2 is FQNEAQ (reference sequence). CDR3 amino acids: CASSPPEADTQYF. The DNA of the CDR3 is TGTGCCAGCAGCCCCCCTGAGGCAGATACGCAGTATTTT.

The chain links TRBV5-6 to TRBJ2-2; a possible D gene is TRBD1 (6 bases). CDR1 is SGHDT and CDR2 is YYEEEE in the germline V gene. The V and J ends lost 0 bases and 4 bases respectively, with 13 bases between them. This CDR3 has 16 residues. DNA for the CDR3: TGTGCCAGCAGCTTGGCCACAGGGTATTTCACCGGGGAGCTGTTTTTT. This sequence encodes CASSLATGYFTGELFF.

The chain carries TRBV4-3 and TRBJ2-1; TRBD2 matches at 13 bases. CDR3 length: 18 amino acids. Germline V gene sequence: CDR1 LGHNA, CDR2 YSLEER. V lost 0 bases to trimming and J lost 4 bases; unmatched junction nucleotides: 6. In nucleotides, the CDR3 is TGCGCCAGCAGCCAAGAGTCGGGACTAGCGGGGAGTTACAATGAGCAGTTCTTC. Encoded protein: CASSQESGLAGSYNEQFF.

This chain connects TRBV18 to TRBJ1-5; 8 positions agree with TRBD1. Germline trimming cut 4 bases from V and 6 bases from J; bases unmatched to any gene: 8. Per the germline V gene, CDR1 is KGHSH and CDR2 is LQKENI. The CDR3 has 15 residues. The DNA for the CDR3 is TGTGCCAGCTCACGTACGGACAGGGATGGTCAGCCCCAGCATTTT. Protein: CASSRTDRDGQPQHF.

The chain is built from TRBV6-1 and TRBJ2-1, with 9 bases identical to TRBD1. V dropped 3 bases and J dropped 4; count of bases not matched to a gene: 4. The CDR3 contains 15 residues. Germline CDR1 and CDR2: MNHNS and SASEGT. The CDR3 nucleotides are TGTGCCAGCAGTGATAGGGACAGGGTGTACAATGAGCAGTTCTTC. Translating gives CASSDRDRVYNEQFF.

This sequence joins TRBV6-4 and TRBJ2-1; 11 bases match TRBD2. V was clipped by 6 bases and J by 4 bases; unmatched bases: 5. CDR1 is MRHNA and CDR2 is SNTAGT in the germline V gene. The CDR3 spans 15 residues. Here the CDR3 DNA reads TGTGCCAGCAGCGCGACTAGCGGGAAGTACAATGAGCAGTTCTTC. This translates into CASSATSGKYNEQFF.

The DNA for the CDR3 is TGTGCCAGCAGCTTTACAGGGTCAAATTCACCCCTCCACTTT. Translation: CASSFTGSNSPLHF. This chain joins TRBV11-2 and TRBJ1-6; a possible D gene is TRBD1 (6 bases). V lost 3 bases to trimming and J lost 7 bases, with 10 bases between them. Germline CDR1 SGHAT, CDR2 FQNNGV. The CDR3 contains 14 residues. Full variable domain (remainder filled in from reference TRBV11-2 and TRBJ1-6): EAGVAQSPRYKIIEKRQSVAFWCNPISGHATLYWYQQILGQGPKLLIQFQNNGVVDDSQLPKDRFSAERLKGVDSTLKIQPAKLEDSAVYLCASSFTGSNSPLHFGNGTRLTVT.

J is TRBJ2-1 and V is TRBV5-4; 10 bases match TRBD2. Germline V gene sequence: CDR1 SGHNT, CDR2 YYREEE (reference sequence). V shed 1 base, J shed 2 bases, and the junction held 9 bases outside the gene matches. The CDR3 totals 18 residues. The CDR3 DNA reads TGTGCCAGCAGCTTGTTATCCGGACTAGCGGTAACCTACAATGAGCAGTTCTTC. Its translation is CASSLLSGLAVTYNEQFF.

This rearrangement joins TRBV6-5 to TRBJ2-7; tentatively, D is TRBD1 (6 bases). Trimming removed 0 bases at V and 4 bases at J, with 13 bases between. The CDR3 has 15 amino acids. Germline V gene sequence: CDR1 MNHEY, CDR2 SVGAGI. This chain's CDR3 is CASSYSMGHTYEQYF. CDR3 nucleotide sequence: TGTGCCAGCAGTTACTCGATGGGACATACTTACGAGCAGTACTTC.

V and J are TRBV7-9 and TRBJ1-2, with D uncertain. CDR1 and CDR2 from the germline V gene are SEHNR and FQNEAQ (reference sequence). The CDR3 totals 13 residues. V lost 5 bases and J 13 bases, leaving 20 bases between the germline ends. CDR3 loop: CASSNSPGGYSTF. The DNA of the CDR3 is TGTGCCAGCAGCAATAGTCCTGGCGGGTACTCCACCTTC.

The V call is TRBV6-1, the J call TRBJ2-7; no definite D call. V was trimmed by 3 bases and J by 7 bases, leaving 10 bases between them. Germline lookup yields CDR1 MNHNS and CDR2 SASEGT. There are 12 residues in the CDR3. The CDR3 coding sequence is TGTGCCAGCAGTGAGTCTGCGTGGGAGCAGTACTTC. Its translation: CASSESAWEQYF.

Here the CDR3 DNA reads TGTGCCAGCAGTTTATCACCGGGCACCGGGGAGCTGTTTTTT. Translated: CASSLSPGTGELFF. The rearrangement links TRBV27 to TRBJ2-2; no clear D. There are 14 residues in the CDR3. V lost 0 bases and J lost 4, with 6 bases in between. CDR1 is MNHEY, CDR2 SMNVEV, per germline (reference sequence).

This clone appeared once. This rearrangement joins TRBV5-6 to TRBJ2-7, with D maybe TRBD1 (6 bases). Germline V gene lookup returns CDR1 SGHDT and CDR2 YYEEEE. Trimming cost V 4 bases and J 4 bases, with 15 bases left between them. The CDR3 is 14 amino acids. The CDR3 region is CASSERGQTYEQYF. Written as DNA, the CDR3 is TGTGCCAGCAGCGAAAGGGGACAAACTTACGAGCAGTACTTC.

The CDR3 sequence is CAWSVGRGVQPQHF. Here the CDR3 DNA reads TGTGCCTGGAGTGTCGGACGGGGGGTTCAGCCCCAGCATTTT. V and J are TRBV30 and TRBJ1-5, with TRBD1 as a possible D gene (5 bases). Germline-derived CDR1 and CDR2 are GTSNPN and SVGIG (reference sequence). The CDR3 spans 14 residues. Trimming left V 0 bases short and J 6 bases short, with 12 bases between.

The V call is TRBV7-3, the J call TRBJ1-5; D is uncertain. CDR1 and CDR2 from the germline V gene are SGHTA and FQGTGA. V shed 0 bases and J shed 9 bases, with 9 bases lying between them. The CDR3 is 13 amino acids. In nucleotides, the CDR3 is TGTGCCAGCAGCTTAACAGGGAGTGGGCCCCAGCATTTT. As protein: CASSLTGSGPQHF.

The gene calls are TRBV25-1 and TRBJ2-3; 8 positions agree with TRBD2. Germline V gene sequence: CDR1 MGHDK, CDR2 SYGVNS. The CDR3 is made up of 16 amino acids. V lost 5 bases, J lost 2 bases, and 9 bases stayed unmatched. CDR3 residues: CASSFSGEGLTDTQYF. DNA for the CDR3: TGTGCCAGCAGTTTTAGCGGGGAGGGACTCACAGATACGCAGTATTTT. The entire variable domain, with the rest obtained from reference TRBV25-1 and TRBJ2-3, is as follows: EADIYQTPRYLVIGTGKKITLECSQTMGHDKMYWYQQDPGMELHLIHYSYGVNSTEKGDLSSESTVSRIRTEHFPLTLESARPSHTSQYLCASSFSGEGLTDTQYFGPGTRLTVL.

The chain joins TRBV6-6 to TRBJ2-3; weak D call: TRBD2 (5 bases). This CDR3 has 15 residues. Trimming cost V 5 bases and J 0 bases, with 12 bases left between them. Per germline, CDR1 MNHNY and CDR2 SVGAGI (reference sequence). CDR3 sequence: CASSLVSVSTDTQYF. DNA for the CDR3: TGTGCCAGCAGTCTCGTTAGCGTTAGCACAGATACGCAGTATTTT.

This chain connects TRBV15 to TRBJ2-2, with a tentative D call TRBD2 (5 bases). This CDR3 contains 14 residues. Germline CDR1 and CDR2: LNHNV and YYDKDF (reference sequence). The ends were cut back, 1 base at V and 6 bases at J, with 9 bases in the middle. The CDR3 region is CATSRGQEAGELFF. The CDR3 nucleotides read TGTGCCACCAGCAGAGGCCAGGAGGCCGGGGAGCTGTTTTTT.

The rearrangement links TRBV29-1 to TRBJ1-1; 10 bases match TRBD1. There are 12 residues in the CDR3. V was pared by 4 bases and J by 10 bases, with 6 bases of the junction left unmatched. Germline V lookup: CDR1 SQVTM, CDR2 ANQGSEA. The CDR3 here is CSVVDRGSRAFF. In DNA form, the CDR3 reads TGCAGCGTTGTGGACAGGGGGAGTCGAGCTTTCTTT. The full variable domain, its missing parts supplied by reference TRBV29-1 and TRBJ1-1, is SAVISQKPSRDICQRGTSLTIQCQVDSQVTMMFWYRQQPGQSLTLIATANQGSEATYESGFVIDKFPISRPNLTFSTLTVSNMSPEDSSIYLCSVVDRGSRAFFGQGTRLTVV.

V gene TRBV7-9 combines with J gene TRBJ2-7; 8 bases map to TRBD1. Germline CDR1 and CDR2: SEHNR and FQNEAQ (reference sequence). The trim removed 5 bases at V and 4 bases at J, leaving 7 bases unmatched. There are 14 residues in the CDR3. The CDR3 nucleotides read TGTGCCAGCAGCCACTCCAGGGGGCTTTACGAGCAGTACTTC. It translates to CASSHSRGLYEQYF.

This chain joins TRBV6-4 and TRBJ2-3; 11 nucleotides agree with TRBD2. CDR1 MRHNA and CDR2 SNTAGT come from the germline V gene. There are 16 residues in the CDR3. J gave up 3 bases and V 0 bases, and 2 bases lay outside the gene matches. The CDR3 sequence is CASSDSSGGATDTQYF. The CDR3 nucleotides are TGTGCCAGCAGTGACTCTAGCGGGGGGGCAACAGATACGCAGTATTTT.

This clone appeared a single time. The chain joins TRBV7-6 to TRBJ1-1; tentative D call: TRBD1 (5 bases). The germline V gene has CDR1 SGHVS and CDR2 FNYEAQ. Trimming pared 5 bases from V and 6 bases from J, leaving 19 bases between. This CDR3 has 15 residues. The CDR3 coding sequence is TGTGCCAGCAGCGCATCAGACAGCGTACTGGCTGAAGCTTTCTTT. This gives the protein CASSASDSVLAEAFF.

CDR3 DNA: TGCGCCAGCAGCCAAATAATTAGCGGGGGGGAGGCAGATACGCAGTATTTT. This sequence encodes CASSQIISGGEADTQYF. The J gene is TRBJ2-3, the V gene TRBV4-3, with TRBD2 matching 11 bases. Germline CDR1 is LGHNA and CDR2 is YSLEER. This CDR3 contains 17 residues. J lost 4 bases, V lost 2 bases, and 8 bases had no gene match.

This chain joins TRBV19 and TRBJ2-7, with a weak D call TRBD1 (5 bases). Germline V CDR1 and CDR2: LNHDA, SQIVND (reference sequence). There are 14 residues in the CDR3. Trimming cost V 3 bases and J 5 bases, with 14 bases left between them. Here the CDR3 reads CASSIFPGLNEQYF. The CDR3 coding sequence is TGTGCCAGTAGTATCTTTCCAGGGCTAAACGAGCAGTACTTC.

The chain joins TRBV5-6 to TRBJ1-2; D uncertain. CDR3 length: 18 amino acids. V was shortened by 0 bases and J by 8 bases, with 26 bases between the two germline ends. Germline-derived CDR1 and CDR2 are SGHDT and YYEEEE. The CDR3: CASSLEFGESVVFWGYTF. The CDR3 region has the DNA TGTGCCAGCAGCTTGGAGTTTGGGGAGTCGGTTGTGTTCTGGGGCTACACCTTC.

CDR3 sequence reads: CASSSGGDMTDTEAFF. The CDR3 nucleotides are TGTGCCAGTAGTTCGGGGGGGGATATGACGGACACTGAAGCTTTCTTT. The J gene is TRBJ1-1, the V gene TRBV19, with D tentatively TRBD1 (5 bases). V lost 5 bases to trimming and J lost 3 bases, with 19 bases between them. The CDR3 runs 16 residues. Germline CDR1 reads LNHDA; CDR2 reads SQIVND (reference sequence).